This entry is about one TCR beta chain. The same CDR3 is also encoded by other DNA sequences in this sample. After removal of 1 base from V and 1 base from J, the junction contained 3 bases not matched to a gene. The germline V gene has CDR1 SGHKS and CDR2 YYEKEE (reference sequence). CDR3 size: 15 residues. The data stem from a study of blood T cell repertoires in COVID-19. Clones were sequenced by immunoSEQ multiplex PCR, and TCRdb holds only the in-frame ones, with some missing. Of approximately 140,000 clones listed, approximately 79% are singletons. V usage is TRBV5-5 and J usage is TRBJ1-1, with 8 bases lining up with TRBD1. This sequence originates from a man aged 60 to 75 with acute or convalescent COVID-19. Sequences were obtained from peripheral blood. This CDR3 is CASSLTGGENTEAFF. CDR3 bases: TGTGCCAGCAGCTTGACAGGGGGTGAGAACACTGAAGCTTTCTTT.